Below are 9 T cell receptor beta chains sequenced from a single sample in a study of blood T cell repertoires in COVID-19. TCRdb's copy holds only in-frame clones and misses some; the assay was immunoSEQ multiplex PCR. The repertoire holds about 40,000 clones, over 80% seen once, with roughly 10% in the top ten. The specimen was peripheral blood. All receptors derive from a woman between 70 and 85 years old with acute or convalescent COVID-19.

CDR3 sequence (DNA): TGTGCCAGCAGCCAAACAGGGATGGGGGATGAAAAACTGTTTTTT. This sequence encodes CASSQTGMGDEKLFF. V gene TRBV28 combines with J gene TRBJ1-4; D perhaps matches TRBD1 (6 bases). CDR1 and CDR2 (germline): MDHEN, SYDVKM. Trimming stripped 6 bases from V and 6 bases from J, with 17 bases between. This CDR3 region has 15 residues.

CDR3 region: CASSEALSGRYTQYF. The CDR3, as DNA: TGTGCCAGCAGTGAAGCCCTAAGCGGGCGGTATACGCAGTATTTT. V and J are TRBV2 and TRBJ2-3; TRBD2 is a possible D gene (6 bases). CDR3 length equals 15 residues. The V gene lost 0 bases and the J gene lost 7 bases, with 14 bases spanning the gap. Germline V lookup: CDR1 SNHLY, CDR2 FYNNEI.

This rearrangement joins TRBV7-2 to TRBJ1-3; 9 positions agree with TRBD1. The junction had 3 bases not matched to a gene; V was cut back by 5 bases and J by 4 bases. In germline, CDR1 is SGHTA, CDR2 FQGNSA. This CDR3 contains 14 residues. In nucleotides, the CDR3 is TGTGCCAGCAGCCGGACAGGGGACGGAAACACCATATATTTT. This translates into CASSRTGDGNTIYF.

The chain carries TRBV7-9 and TRBJ2-1; 9 nucleotides match TRBD2. With 5 bases clipped from V and 3 bases from J, the junction kept 5 bases outside the gene matches. The CDR3 spans 15 residues. CDR1 is SEHNR and CDR2 is FQNEAQ in the germline V gene (reference sequence). The CDR3 coding sequence is TGTGCCAGCAGCCATTCTAGCGGGATCTACAATGAGCAGTTCTTC. This sequence encodes CASSHSSGIYNEQFF.

The rearrangement links TRBV2 to TRBJ2-1; 7 bases match TRBD2. V was clipped by 9 bases and J by 4 bases; unmatched bases: 15. CDR3 length: 16 amino acids. The V gene's germline CDR1 is SNHLY and CDR2 FYNNEI. The CDR3 nucleotides are TGTGCCAGAACCTTTGGCGTGGCGGGAGAGTACAATGAGCAGTTCTTC. The encoded protein is CARTFGVAGEYNEQFF.

This chain connects TRBV10-3 to TRBJ1-3, with TRBD1 matching 7 bases. The CDR3 is 15 amino acids. Germline CDR1 ENHRY, CDR2 SYGVKD. V dropped 5 bases and J dropped 2; count of bases not matched to a gene: 6. The DNA for the CDR3 is TGTGCCATCAGTAGACAGGGTACGACTGGAAACACCATATATTTT. Protein: CAISRQGTTGNTIYF.

The CDR3 region has the DNA TGTGCCAGCCGTCATGGCGGAGTACAGGGTGAGCAGTTCTTC. Amino acid sequence: CASRHGGVQGEQFF. V is TRBV7-3 and J is TRBJ2-1; maybe TRBD1 (6 bases). Germline V gene lookup returns CDR1 SGHTA and CDR2 FQGTGA. This CDR3 has 14 residues. Trimming stripped 8 bases from V and 9 bases from J, with 20 bases between.

This clone has more than one count but fewer than ten. The chain combines TRBV6-5 with TRBJ1-1; maybe TRBD1 (6 bases). V was pared by 2 bases and J by 8 bases, with 9 bases between. The CDR3 runs to 12 residues. CDR1 is MNHEY and CDR2 is SVGAGI in the germline V gene. The CDR3 region is CASSYNDREAFF. CDR3 DNA sequence: TGTGCCAGCAGTTACAATGACAGGGAAGCTTTCTTT.

J is TRBJ1-5 and V is TRBV9; 9 bases are shared with TRBD1. This CDR3 spans 15 amino acids. Germline loops: CDR1 SGDLS, CDR2 YYNGEE. Trimming took 3 bases from V and 8 from J; bases not matched to a gene: 9. CDR3 DNA: TGTGCCAGCAGCGCCGGGACAGGGCTTAGCAAGCCCCAGCATTTT. It codes for CASSAGTGLSKPQHF. Full variable domain (rest looked up from reference TRBV9 and TRBJ1-5): DSGVTQTPKHLITATGQRVTLRCSPRSGDLSVYWYQQSLDQGLQFLIQYYNGEERAKGNILERFSAQQFPDLHSELNLSSLELGDSALYFCASSAGTGLSKPQHFGDGTRLSIL.